The T cell receptor beta chain described here comes from a study of T cells in narcolepsy. Trimming cost V 5 bases and J 6 bases, with 12 bases left between them. This CDR3 is built from 13 residues. Per germline, CDR1 SGHRS and CDR2 YFSETQ. Regarding the study as a whole: Autoreactive clonotypes reportedly recurred in blood of same and different patients, not controls. Comparing one patient's CSF and blood CD4+ clonotypes highlighted HCRT- and TRIB2-specific autoreactive clonotypes.

Remarks on this clone: Its target is not known.

Profiling relied on immunoSEQ multiplex PCR, and the TCRdb table lists in-frame clones only, not all of them. The sample gives tens of thousands of clones, about nine tenths of which show up once; around 0.83% is in the top ten. The chain couples TRBV5-1 to TRBJ2-1; D is unresolved. The clonotype was recovered from a human donor with narcolepsy. The sequenced material came from CD45RA- memory CD4+ T cells from PBMCs. CDR3 nucleotide sequence: TGCGCCAGCAGTTCGGGCTGGGGCAATGAGCAGTTCTTC. The encoded protein is CASSSGWGNEQFF.